This TCR beta chain was captured in a study of shared clonotypes between healthy human individuals. Positive CCR7 selection of CD45RO-negative cells yielded the naive CD8 cells, and terminally differentiated effector memory CD45RA+ cells were excluded. In the authors' workflow: Without quality scores, immunoSEQ junctional reads could not be filtered like full-length reads. Here immunoSEQ multiplex PCR was the method, and the copy in TCRdb shows in-frame clones only, minus some. V, J and clone size reflect that table, while D and trimming were determined from the DNA. The sample records millions of clones, roughly 91% being singletons. Broader study findings: Large depth notwithstanding, sorted-subset sequencing proved incomplete by rarefaction. Naive subsets generally had larger estimated richness than memory subsets. The authors expected sequencing depth to affect clonotype sharing among donors.

V shed 4 bases and J 10 bases; nucleotides not matched to a gene: 8. The CDR3 totals 12 residues. Germline V CDR1 and CDR2: SGDLS, YYNGEE. About this clone: The target antigen is unknown.

V gene TRBV9 combines with J gene TRBJ2-7; the match to TRBD1 covers 7 bases. This TCR derives from a man in his late teens or twenties in good health. Some clones in this sample may be carry-over from other donors' samples. The sequenced material came from naive CD8+ T cells from PBMCs. CDR3 loop: CASSPRQGEQYF. The CDR3 DNA reads TGTGCCAGCAGCCCCCGACAGGGCGAACAGTACTTC.